Presented here are 13 T cell receptor beta chains from one specimen sequenced in a study of T cell responses to AZD1222 COVID-19 vaccine. Using immunoSEQ multiplex PCR, the repertoire was profiled, and TCRdb retains in-frame clones only, with some absent. The sample includes tens of thousands of clones, 70% to 90% of them seen just once. The input for sequencing was peripheral blood, taken on day 0 of AZD1222 vaccination. Every receptor here comes from an adult in good health.

The CDR3 reads CASRRQGRGYGYTF. DNA for the CDR3: TGTGCCAGCAGGCGACAGGGACGAGGCTATGGCTACACCTTC. V usage is TRBV6-5 and J usage is TRBJ1-2, with 7 bases matching TRBD1. Unmatched junction bases numbered 8, after V lost 6 bases and J lost 4 bases. CDR1 and CDR2 (germline): MNHEY, SVGAGI. This CDR3 spans 14 amino acids.

This clone was detected a few times. CDR3: CASSQEAGGTGELFF. DNA of the CDR3: TGCGCCAGCAGCCAAGAAGCGGGGGGCACCGGGGAGCTGTTTTTT. The rearrangement links TRBV4-3 to TRBJ2-2; 9 bases line up with TRBD2. This CDR3 region has 15 residues. V dropped 0 bases and J dropped 4; count of bases not matched to a gene: 0. The germline CDR1 and CDR2 sequences are LGHNA and YSLEER.

Only a few counts were recorded for this clone. The chain joins TRBV5-1 to TRBJ2-7; tentatively, D is TRBD1 (6 bases). This CDR3 has 13 residues. The germline V and J ends were trimmed by 3 bases and 3 bases, with 10 bases remaining between them. Per germline, CDR1 SGHRS and CDR2 YFSETQ. The CDR3 coding sequence is TGCGCCAGCAGCTCCGGACAGAACTACGAGCAGTACTTC. This sequence encodes CASSSGQNYEQYF.

The chain joins TRBV2 to TRBJ1-6, with no clear D. Trimming took 5 bases from V and 5 from J, leaving 13 bases between them. The CDR3 length is 15 residues. Germline V CDR1 and CDR2: SNHLY, FYNNEI. In DNA form, the CDR3 reads TGTGCCAGCAGTTCTCAGCAGGCAGATAATTCACCCCTCCACTTT. The encoded protein is CASSSQQADNSPLHF.

The V call is TRBV2, the J call TRBJ1-2; 7 bases map to TRBD1. This CDR3 has 13 amino acids. Losses at the gene ends were 6 bases for V and 2 bases for J; bases not matched to a gene: 3. Germline lookup yields CDR1 SNHLY and CDR2 FYNNEI. CDR3 protein: CASRTGQNYGYTF. CDR3 coding DNA: TGTGCCAGCAGAACGGGACAGAACTATGGCTACACCTTC.

The chain recombines TRBV3-1 (or the pseudogene TRBV3-2) with TRBJ1-4; D possibly corresponds to TRBD1 (5 bases). V dropped 4 bases and J dropped 5 bases, with 14 bases sitting between them. CDR3 size: 15 residues. Germline V gene data show CDR1 as LGHDT and CDR2 as YNNKEL (reference sequence). This CDR3 reads CASSPRGGGNEKLFF. The CDR3 DNA reads as TGTGCCAGCAGCCCCCGCGGGGGGGGAAATGAAAAACTGTTTTTT.

The genes are TRBV24-1 and TRBJ2-5; D possibly corresponds to TRBD1 (6 bases). With 10 bases removed from V and 4 bases from J, the gap between germline ends came to 18 bases. The CDR3 totals 14 residues. Per the germline V gene, CDR1 is KGHDR and CDR2 is SFDVKD. The CDR3 is CATRGGGVGETQYF. The CDR3 DNA follows: TGTGCCACTCGAGGGGGTGGGGTAGGAGAGACCCAGTACTTC.

This rearrangement joins TRBV7-2 to TRBJ1-5, with D perhaps TRBD1 (5 bases). The germline V gene encodes CDR1 SGHTA and CDR2 FQGNSA. V lost 5 bases, J lost 2 bases, and 16 bases lay in between. The CDR3 loop spans 16 amino acids. CDR3 residues: CASSPRTGGGNQPQHF. Here the CDR3 DNA reads TGTGCCAGCAGCCCGAGGACCGGGGGTGGCAATCAGCCCCAGCATTTT.

The rearrangement links TRBV9 to TRBJ1-4; TRBD1 matches 7 bases. Trimming took 2 bases from V and 0 from J; bases not matched to a gene: 1. The CDR3 consists of 15 residues. Germline V lookup: CDR1 SGDLS, CDR2 YYNGEE. The CDR3 here is CASSVQGATNEKLFF. CDR3 DNA sequence: TGTGCCAGCAGCGTTCAGGGGGCAACTAATGAAAAACTGTTTTTT.

The gene calls are TRBV28 and TRBJ1-3; D might be TRBD1 (5 bases). This CDR3 has 16 residues. V was trimmed by 3 bases and J by 2 bases, leaving 14 bases between them. Germline CDR1 reads MDHEN; CDR2 reads SYDVKM. The CDR3 nucleotides read TGTGCCAGCAGTTTTCAGGGTTTCTTGGCTGGAAACACCATATATTTT. Protein product: CASSFQGFLAGNTIYF.

The chain uses TRBV5-1 and TRBJ2-2; no firm D call. The CDR3 has 14 amino acids. V was cut by 0 bases and J by 6 bases, with 9 bases left in between. In germline, CDR1 is SGHRS, CDR2 YFSETQ. The CDR3 region has the DNA TGCGCCAGCAGCTTGGTGGAGTCCGCCGGGGAGCTGTTTTTT. It translates to CASSLVESAGELFF.

The rearrangement joins TRBV3-1 (or the pseudogene TRBV3-2) to TRBJ1-6, with D maybe TRBD1 (5 bases). The V gene's germline CDR1 is LGHDT and CDR2 YNNKEL (reference sequence). Trimming stripped 1 base from V and 13 bases from J, with 14 bases between. The CDR3 runs 14 residues. The CDR3 region has the DNA TGTGCCAGCAGCCAAGGGCAGGGAAGGGTCCCCCTCCACTTT. Translated, it gives CASSQGQGRVPLHF.

This chain uses TRBV5-1 with TRBJ2-3; the D is unclear. The CDR3 loop spans 14 amino acids. Germline CDR1 reads SGHRS; CDR2 reads YFSETQ. Trimming cost V 0 bases and J 2 bases, with 7 bases left between them. The CDR3 is CASSLEQITDTQYF. In DNA form, the CDR3 reads TGCGCCAGCAGCTTGGAACAGATCACAGATACGCAGTATTTT.